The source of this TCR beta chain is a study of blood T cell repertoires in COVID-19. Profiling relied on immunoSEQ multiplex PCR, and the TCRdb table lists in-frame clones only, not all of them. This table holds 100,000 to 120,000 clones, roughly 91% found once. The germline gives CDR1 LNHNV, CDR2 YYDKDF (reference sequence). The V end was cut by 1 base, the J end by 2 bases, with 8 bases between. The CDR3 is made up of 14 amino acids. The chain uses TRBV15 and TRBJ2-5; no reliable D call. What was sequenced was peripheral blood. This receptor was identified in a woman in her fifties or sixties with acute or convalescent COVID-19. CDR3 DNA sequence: TGTGCCACCAGCAGAGGCGGCAATCAAGAGACCCAGTACTTC. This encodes CATSRGGNQETQYF.